Following are 2 T cell receptor beta chains from one sample sequenced in a study of PD-L1 blockade in urothelial cancer. Generated by immunoSEQ multiplex PCR, the TCRdb table keeps only in-frame clones and is missing some. The data show 60,000 to 85,000 clones, about nine tenths seen once. The material was PBMCs, obtained around atezolizumab (anti-PD-L1) treatment. The receptors derive from a woman aged 70-85 years with urothelial cancer.

This chain connects TRBV29-1 to TRBJ1-2; perhaps TRBD1 as D (6 bases). With 1 base removed from V and 4 bases from J, the gap between germline ends came to 13 bases. CDR1 and CDR2 (germline): SQVTM, ANQGSEA. The CDR3 consists of 14 residues. This chain's CDR3 is CSVEVMDSAYGYTF. The CDR3 coding sequence is TGCAGCGTTGAAGTAATGGACAGCGCCTATGGCTACACCTTC.

Turning to this clone: A junction boundary mismatches the germline segment, possibly from a read error. The chain has TRBV5-1 and TRBJ2-1, with 9 bases fitting TRBD2. Per germline, CDR1 SGHRS and CDR2 YFSETQ. The CDR3 has 15 residues. The DNA of the CDR3 is TGCGCCAGCAGCTTGTTGGCTAGCGGGAACAACGAGCAGTTCTTC. This gives the protein CASSLLASGNNEQFF.